Listed below are T cell receptor beta chains from one sample, sequenced in a study of T cells in Graves' hyperthyroidism and ophthalmopathy. Using its own MiXCR run on the multiplex PCR reads, TCRdb lists one record per CDR3 protein. The sample carries roughly 360,000 distinct CDR3 sequences, roughly 13% recorded once. Sample: blood. These receptor sequences come from a man aged 25 to 40 with Graves' hyperthyroidism that later progressed to Graves' ophthalmopathy. CDR3s include the opening cysteine and the closing phenylalanine or tryptophan. D genes are given only for firm matches. Size is omitted from some rows. Given values are once, few, many or a class for expanded clones.

CDR3 protein	CDR3 DNA	V gene	D gene	clone size	J gene
CASSGQTSGGSYEQYF	TGTGCCAGCAGTGGCCAGACTAGCGGGGGATCCTACGAGCAGTACTTC	TRBV12-3/TRBV12-4	TRBD2	many	TRBJ2-7
CASTRGTNNSPLHF	TGTGCCAGTACGCGGGGAACCAATAATTCACCCCTCCACTTT	TRBV19	NA	NA	TRBJ1-6
CASGHSGQLRPQHF	TGTGCTAGTGGTCACTCGGGACAGTTGAGGCCCCAGCATTTT	TRBV12-5	TRBD1	many	TRBJ1-5
CATAGATNTGELFF	TGTGCCACCGCAGGGGCCACGAACACCGGGGAGCTGTTTTTT	TRBV24-1	NA	many	TRBJ2-2
CSAKGAGPNTEAFF	TGCAGTGCTAAGGGAGCAGGGCCGAACACTGAAGCTTTCTTT	TRBV20-1	NA	many	TRBJ1-1
CSAQAGGTDTQYF	TGCAGTGCCCAAGCGGGGGGGACAGATACGCAGTATTTT	TRBV20-1	TRBD2	NA	TRBJ2-3
CASSQVGGTSQPQHF	TGCGCCAGCAGCCAAGTGGGCGGGACGAGTCAGCCCCAGCATTTT	TRBV4-1	NA	NA	TRBJ1-5
CASRTDLYEQYF	TGTGCCAGCAGAACAGATTTATACGAGCAGTACTTC	TRBV6-1	NA	many	TRBJ2-7
CASSPPDDWTGVSDTQYF	TGTGCCAGCTCACCACCGGATGATTGGACAGGGGTGTCAGATACGCAGTATTTT	TRBV18	TRBD1	few	TRBJ2-3
CASSLVVLAKGTYNEQFF	TGTGCCAGCAGCTTAGTTGTCCTGGCAAAGGGCACCTACAATGAGCAGTTCTTC	TRBV7-9	NA	NA	TRBJ2-1
CASSPTGRGPNQPQHF	TGTGCCAGCAGTCCAACAGGGAGGGGCCCCAATCAGCCCCAGCATTTT	TRBV6-2/TRBV6-3	NA	many	TRBJ1-5
CASGSGQGNQPQHF	TGTGCTAGTGGTTCGGGACAGGGCAATCAGCCCCAGCATTTT	TRBV12-5	TRBD1	many	TRBJ1-5
CASSEGPGPEETQYF	TGTGCCAGCAGTGAAGGGCCGGGTCCTGAAGAGACCCAGTACTTC	TRBV6-1	NA	many	TRBJ2-5
CSASRGGTEAFF	TGCAGTGCTAGCCGGGGGGGCACTGAAGCTTTCTTT	TRBV20-1	NA	many	TRBJ1-1
CATSEERGEQFF	TGTGCCACCAGTGAGGAGCGGGGTGAGCAGTTCTTC	TRBV24-1	TRBD2	NA	TRBJ2-1
CATSDLETTTDTQYF	TGTGCCACCAGTGATTTGGAGACTACCACAGATACGCAGTATTTT	TRBV24-1	NA	NA	TRBJ2-3
CASSPPQGANEKLFF	TGTGCCAGCAGCCCCCCCCAGGGGGCTAATGAAAAACTGTTTTTT	TRBV28	TRBD1	NA	TRBJ1-4
CAWIVRGASSGYTF	TGTGCCTGGATCGTGCGGGGGGCGAGTAGTGGCTACACCTTC	TRBV30	NA	NA	TRBJ1-2
CASSVGGVETEAFF	TGTGCCAGCAGTGTGGGGGGAGTGGAAACTGAAGCTTTCTTT	TRBV12-3/TRBV12-4	NA	many	TRBJ1-1
CAISESSYNEQFF	TGTGCCATCAGTGAATCTAGCTACAATGAGCAGTTCTTC	TRBV10-3	NA	NA	TRBJ2-1
CSARAGTVIDEQFF	TGCAGTGCTAGAGCCGGGACAGTGATCGATGAGCAGTTCTTC	TRBV20-1	TRBD1	NA	TRBJ2-1
CASSLLRGKDTEAFF	TGCGCCAGCAGCTTGTTACGGGGGAAAGACACTGAAGCTTTCTTT	TRBV5-1	NA	many	TRBJ1-1
CADDLGSNEKLFF	TGTGCAGACGATCTAGGTTCGAATGAAAAACTGTTTTTT	TRBV5-8	NA	NA	TRBJ1-4
CSARDSHYGYTF	TGCAGTGCTAGAGATAGCCACTATGGCTACACCTTC	TRBV20-1	NA	many	TRBJ1-2
CASSSGTANTEAFF	TGCGCCAGCAGCTCCGGGACAGCGAACACTGAAGCTTTCTTT	TRBV5-1	TRBD1	many	TRBJ1-1
CSARGGAPPYNEQFF	TGCAGTGCTAGGGGGGGGGCCCCACCCTACAATGAGCAGTTCTTC	TRBV20-1	NA	many	TRBJ2-1
CASSRTENTEASF	TGTGCCAGCAGCCGGACAGAGAACACTGAAGCTTCCTTT	TRBV3-1	NA	few	TRBJ1-1
CASSQGPGSTGELFF	TGTGCCAGCAGCCAAGGTCCAGGGTCCACCGGGGAGCTGTTTTTT	TRBV14	NA	NA	TRBJ2-2
CAWDPGWGEKLFF	TGTGCCTGGGATCCAGGATGGGGTGAAAAACTGTTTTTT	TRBV30	NA	NA	TRBJ1-4
CASISQGGDTQYF	TGCGCCAGCATAAGTCAGGGAGGAGATACGCAGTATTTT	TRBV5-1	NA	few	TRBJ2-3
CASSLVLSTDTQYF	TGTGCCAGCAGTTTAGTTCTTAGCACAGATACGCAGTATTTT	TRBV6-2/TRBV6-3	NA	many	TRBJ2-3
CASSFVLAGGREQFF	TGTGCCAGCAGTTTTGTCCTAGCGGGGGGGCGGGAGCAGTTCTTC	TRBV28	TRBD2	many	TRBJ2-1
CASSLTGQMNTEAFF	TGTGCCAGCAGCTTAACGGGACAGATGAACACTGAAGCTTTCTTT	TRBV7-6	TRBD1	many	TRBJ1-1
CASRGAGEQYF	TGTGCCAGCAGAGGGGCAGGAGAGCAGTACTTC	TRBV6-1	NA	few	TRBJ2-7
CASSFAQGPDLNNSPLHF	TGTGCCAGCAGCTTTGCACAGGGGCCCGATTTAAATAATTCACCCCTCCACTTT	TRBV13	TRBD1	few	TRBJ1-6
CASSSNYNEQFF	TGTGCCAGCAGCAGCAATTACAATGAGCAGTTCTTC	TRBV9	NA	NA	TRBJ2-1
CASSLYLPRETSGGGTGELFF	TGTGCCAGCAGTTTATACCTTCCCCGGGAGACTAGCGGGGGTGGGACCGGGGAGCTGTTTTTT	TRBV28	TRBD2	many	TRBJ2-2
CASSMERMGGELFF	TGTGCCAGTAGTATGGAGAGGATGGGCGGGGAGCTGTTTTTT	TRBV19	NA	few	TRBJ2-2
CASSLGVRRGSEAFF	TGTGCCAGCAGCTTAGGTGTACGACGGGGCTCCGAAGCTTTCTTT	TRBV7-8	NA	many	TRBJ1-1
CASSPSSLPHNEQFF	TGTGCCAGCAGCCCCTCTAGCTTACCTCACAATGAGCAGTTCTTC	TRBV28	NA	many	TRBJ2-1
CATSDYPQGTDTQYF	TGTGCCACCAGTGATTATCCCCAAGGGACAGATACGCAGTATTTT	TRBV24-1	NA	NA	TRBJ2-3
CSARISGRTQYF	TGCAGTGCTAGGATTAGCGGTAGGACCCAGTACTTC	TRBV20-1	NA	few	TRBJ2-5
CASSELLETDTQYF	TGTGCCAGCAGTGAACTACTAGAGACAGATACGCAGTATTTT	TRBV2	NA	many	TRBJ2-3
CASSVRTGSNEQFF	TGTGCCAGCAGCGTAAGGACAGGGAGCAATGAGCAGTTCTTC	TRBV9	TRBD1	many	TRBJ2-1
CASSPRARGQGTNEKLFF	TGCGCCAGCAGCCCCCGGGCCAGGGGGCAAGGAACTAATGAAAAACTGTTTTTT	TRBV5-1	TRBD1	NA	TRBJ1-4
CSAAMDSEQYF	TGCAGTGCTGCTATGGACAGCGAGCAGTACTTC	TRBV20-1	NA	many	TRBJ2-7
CASSQDRLRQYF	TGTGCCAGCAGTCAGGACAGACTCCGGCAGTACTTC	TRBV12-3/TRBV12-4	NA	few	TRBJ2-7
CASSRGGRYTF	TGTGCCAGCAGTAGGGGGGGACGCTACACCTTC	TRBV6-4	NA	few	TRBJ1-2
CASSGGQGPNSPLHF	TGTGCCAGCAGTGGTGGACAGGGCCCTAATTCACCCCTCCACTTT	TRBV2	TRBD1	many	TRBJ1-6
CASSLEGGQGNSPLHF	TGTGCCAGCAGCTTAGAAGGCGGGCAGGGAAATTCACCCCTCCACTTT	TRBV7-9	NA	many	TRBJ1-6
CASSQESRDRRGEQYF	TGTGCCAGCAGCCAAGAGTCCCGGGACAGGAGGGGCGAGCAGTACTTC	TRBV4-2	TRBD1	NA	TRBJ2-7
CASSGEWASNQPQHF	TGTGCCAGCAGTGGGGAGTGGGCGAGCAATCAGCCCCAGCATTTT	TRBV6-1	NA	many	TRBJ1-5
CSARGRGSNEQFF	TGCAGTGCTAGGGGCAGGGGTTCCAATGAGCAGTTCTTC	TRBV20-1	NA	NA	TRBJ2-1